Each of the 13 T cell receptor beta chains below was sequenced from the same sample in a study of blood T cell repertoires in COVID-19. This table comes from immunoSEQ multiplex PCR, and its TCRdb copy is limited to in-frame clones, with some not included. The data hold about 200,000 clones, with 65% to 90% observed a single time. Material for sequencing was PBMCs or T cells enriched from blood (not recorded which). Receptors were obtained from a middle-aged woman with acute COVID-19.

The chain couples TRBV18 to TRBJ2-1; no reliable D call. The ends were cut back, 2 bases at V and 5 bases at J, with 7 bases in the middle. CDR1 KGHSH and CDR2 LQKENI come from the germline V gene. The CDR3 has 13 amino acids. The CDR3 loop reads CASSPVQDNEQFF. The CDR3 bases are TGTGCCAGCTCACCAGTTCAGGACAATGAGCAGTTCTTC. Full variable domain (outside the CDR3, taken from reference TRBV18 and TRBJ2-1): NAGVMQNPRHLVRRRGQEARLRCSPMKGHSHVYWYRQLPEEGLKFMVYLQKENIIDESGMPKERFSAEFPKEGPSILRIQQVVRGDSAAYFCASSPVQDNEQFFGPGTRLTVL.

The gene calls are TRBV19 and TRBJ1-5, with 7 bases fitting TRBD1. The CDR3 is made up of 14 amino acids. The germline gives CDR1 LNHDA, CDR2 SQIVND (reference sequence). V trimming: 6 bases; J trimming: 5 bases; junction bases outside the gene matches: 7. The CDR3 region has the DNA TGTGCCAGTAGCCCCCGACAGGGCCATCAGCCCCAGCATTTT. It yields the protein CASSPRQGHQPQHF.

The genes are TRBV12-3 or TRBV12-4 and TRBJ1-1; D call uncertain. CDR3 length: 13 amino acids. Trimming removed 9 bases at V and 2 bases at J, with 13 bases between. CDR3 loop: CASGETVNTEAFF. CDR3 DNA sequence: TGTGCCAGTGGGGAGACGGTAAACACTGAAGCTTTCTTT.

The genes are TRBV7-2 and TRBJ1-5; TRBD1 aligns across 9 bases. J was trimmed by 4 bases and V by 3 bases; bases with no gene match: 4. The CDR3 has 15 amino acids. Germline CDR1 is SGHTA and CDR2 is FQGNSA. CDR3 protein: CASSFRTGDNQPQHF. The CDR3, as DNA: TGTGCCAGCAGCTTCCGGACAGGGGATAATCAGCCCCAGCATTTT.

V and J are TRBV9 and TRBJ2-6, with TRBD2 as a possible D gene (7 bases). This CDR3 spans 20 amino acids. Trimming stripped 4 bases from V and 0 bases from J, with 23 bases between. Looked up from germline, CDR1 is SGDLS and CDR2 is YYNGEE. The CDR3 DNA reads TGTGCCAGCAGCCCCACCCGGGGGCTAGCGGATTACTCTGGGGCCAACGTCCTGACTTTC. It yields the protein CASSPTRGLADYSGANVLTF.

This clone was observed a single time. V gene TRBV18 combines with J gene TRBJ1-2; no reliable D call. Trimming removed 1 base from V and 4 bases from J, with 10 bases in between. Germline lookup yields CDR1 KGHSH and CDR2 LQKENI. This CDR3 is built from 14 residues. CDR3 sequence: CASSPRGESYGYTF. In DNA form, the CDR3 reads TGTGCCAGCTCACCACGCGGAGAAAGCTATGGCTACACCTTC.

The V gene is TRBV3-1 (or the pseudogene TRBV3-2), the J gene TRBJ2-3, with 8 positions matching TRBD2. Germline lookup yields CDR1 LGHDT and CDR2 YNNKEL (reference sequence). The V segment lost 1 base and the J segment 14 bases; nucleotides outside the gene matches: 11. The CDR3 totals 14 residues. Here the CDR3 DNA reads TGTGCCAGCAGCCAAGTCAGCGGGAGTAGCGAATTGTATTTT. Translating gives CASSQVSGSSELYF.

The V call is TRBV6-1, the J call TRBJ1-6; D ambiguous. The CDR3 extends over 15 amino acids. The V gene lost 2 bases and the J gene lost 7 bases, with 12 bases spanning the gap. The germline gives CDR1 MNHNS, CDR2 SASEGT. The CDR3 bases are TGTGCCAGCAGTGAAATTGGAGCGGACAATTCACCCCTCCACTTT. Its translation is CASSEIGADNSPLHF.

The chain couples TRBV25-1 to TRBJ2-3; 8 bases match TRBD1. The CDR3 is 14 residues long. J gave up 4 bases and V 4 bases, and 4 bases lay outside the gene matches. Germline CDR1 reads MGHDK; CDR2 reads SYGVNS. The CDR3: CASSAGGEADTQYF. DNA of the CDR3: TGTGCCAGCAGTGCAGGGGGCGAAGCAGATACGCAGTATTTT.

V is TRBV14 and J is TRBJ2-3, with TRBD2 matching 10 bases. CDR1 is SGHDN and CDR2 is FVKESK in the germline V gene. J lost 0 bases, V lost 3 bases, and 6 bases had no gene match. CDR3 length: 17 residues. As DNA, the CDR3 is TGTGCCAGCAGCCATATCAGAGCGGGAGGGAGCACAGATACGCAGTATTTT. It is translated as CASSHIRAGGSTDTQYF.

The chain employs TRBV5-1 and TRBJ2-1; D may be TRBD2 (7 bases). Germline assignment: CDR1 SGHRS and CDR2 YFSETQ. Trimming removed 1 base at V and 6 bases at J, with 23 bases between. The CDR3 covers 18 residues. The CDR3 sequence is CASSLTYRVTSDGNEQFF. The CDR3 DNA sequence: TGCGCCAGCAGCTTGACGTACAGGGTCACTAGCGATGGCAATGAGCAGTTCTTC.

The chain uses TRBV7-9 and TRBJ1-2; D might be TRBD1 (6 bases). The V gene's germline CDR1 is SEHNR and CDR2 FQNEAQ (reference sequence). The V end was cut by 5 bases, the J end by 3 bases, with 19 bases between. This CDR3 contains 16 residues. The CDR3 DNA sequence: TGTGCCAGCAGCACCACCTTCTGGACAGCCGACTATGGCTACACCTTC. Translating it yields CASSTTFWTADYGYTF.

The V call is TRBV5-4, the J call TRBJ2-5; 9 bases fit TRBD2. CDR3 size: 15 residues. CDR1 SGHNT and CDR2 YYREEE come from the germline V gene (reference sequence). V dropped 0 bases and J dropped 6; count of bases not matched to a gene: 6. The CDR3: CASSLGLAVSKTQYF. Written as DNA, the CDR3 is TGTGCCAGCAGCTTGGGACTAGCGGTATCGAAGACCCAGTACTTC.